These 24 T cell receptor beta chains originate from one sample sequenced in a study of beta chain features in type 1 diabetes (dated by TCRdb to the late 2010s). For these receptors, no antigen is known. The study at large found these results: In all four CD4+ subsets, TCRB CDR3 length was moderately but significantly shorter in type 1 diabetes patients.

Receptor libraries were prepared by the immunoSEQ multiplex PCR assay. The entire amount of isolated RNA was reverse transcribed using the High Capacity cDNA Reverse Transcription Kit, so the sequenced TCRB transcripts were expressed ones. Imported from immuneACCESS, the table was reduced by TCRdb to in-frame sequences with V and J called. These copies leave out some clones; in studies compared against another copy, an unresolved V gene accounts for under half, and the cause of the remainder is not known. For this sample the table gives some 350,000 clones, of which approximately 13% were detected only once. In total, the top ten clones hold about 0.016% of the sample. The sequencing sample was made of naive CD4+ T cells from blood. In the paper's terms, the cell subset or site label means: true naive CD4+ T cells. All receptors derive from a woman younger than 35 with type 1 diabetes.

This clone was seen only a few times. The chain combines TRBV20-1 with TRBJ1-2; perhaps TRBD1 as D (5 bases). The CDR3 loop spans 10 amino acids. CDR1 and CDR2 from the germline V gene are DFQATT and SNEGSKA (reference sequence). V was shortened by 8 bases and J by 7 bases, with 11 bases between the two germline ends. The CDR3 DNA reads TGCAGTCAACAGGCAGGTGGCTACACCTTC. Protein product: CSQQAGGYTF.

In DNA, the CDR3 is TGTGCCTGGAGCAGGGGTCGCGGGAGTTTGAGTAGCTCCTACAATGAGCAGTTCTTC. As protein: CAWSRGRGSLSSSYNEQFF. The chain joins TRBV30 to TRBJ2-1, with D tentatively TRBD2 (7 bases). CDR1 and CDR2 (germline): GTSNPN, SVGIG (reference sequence). The CDR3 length is 19 residues. The ends were cut back, 3 bases at V and 0 bases at J, with 24 bases in the middle.

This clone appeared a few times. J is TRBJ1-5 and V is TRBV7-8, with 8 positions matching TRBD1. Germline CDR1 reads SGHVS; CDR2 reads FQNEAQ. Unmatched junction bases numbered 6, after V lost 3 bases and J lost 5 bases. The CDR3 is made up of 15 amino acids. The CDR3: CASSFDPGGDQPQHF. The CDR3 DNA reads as TGTGCCAGCAGCTTTGATCCAGGGGGCGATCAGCCCCAGCATTTT.

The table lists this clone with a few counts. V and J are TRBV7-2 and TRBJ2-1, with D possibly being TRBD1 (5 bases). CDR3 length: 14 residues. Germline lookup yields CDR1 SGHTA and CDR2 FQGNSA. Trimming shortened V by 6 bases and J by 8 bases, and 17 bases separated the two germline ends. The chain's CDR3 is CASRGSSGIYEQFF. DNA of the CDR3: TGTGCCAGCAGAGGTTCATCAGGGATTTATGAGCAGTTCTTC.

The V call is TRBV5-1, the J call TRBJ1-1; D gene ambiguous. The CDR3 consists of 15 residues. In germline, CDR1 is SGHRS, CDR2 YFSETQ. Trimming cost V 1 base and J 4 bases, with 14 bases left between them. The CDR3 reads CASSLLPERGTEAFF. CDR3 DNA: TGCGCCAGCAGCTTGCTACCGGAGCGGGGCACTGAAGCTTTCTTT. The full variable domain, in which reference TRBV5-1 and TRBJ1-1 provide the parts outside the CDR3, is KAGVTQTPRYLIKTRGQQVTLSCSPISGHRSVSWYQQTPGQGLQFLFEYFSETQRNKGNFPGRFSGRQFSNSRSEMNVSTLELGDSALYLCASSLLPERGTEAFFGQGTRLTVV.

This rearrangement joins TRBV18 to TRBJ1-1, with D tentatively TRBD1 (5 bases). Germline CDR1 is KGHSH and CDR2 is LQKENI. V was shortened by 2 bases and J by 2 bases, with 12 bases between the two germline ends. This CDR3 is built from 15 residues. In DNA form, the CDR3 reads TGTGCCAGCTCACCAATATCCGGGACTAACACTGAAGCTTTCTTT. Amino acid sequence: CASSPISGTNTEAFF.

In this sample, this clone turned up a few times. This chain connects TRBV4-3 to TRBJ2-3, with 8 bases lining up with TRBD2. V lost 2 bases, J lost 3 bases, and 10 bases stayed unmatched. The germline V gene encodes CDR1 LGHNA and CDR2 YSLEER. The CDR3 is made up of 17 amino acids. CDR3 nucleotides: TGCGCCAGCAGCCAAAACGGAGCGGGAGCTGGAACAGATACGCAGTATTTT. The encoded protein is CASSQNGAGAGTDTQYF.

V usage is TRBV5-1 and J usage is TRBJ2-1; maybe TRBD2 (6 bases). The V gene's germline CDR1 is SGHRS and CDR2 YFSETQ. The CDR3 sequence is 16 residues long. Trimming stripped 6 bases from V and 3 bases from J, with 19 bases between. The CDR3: CASTRGNVGVYNEQFF. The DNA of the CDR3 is TGCGCCAGCACCCGGGGGAATGTGGGGGTCTACAATGAGCAGTTCTTC.

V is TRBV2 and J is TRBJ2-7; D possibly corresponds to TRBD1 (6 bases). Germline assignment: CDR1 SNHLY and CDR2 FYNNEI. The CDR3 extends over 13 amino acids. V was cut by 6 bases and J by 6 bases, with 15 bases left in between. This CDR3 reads CASRPHRAAEQYV. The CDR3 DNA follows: TGTGCCAGCAGGCCTCACAGGGCGGCCGAGCAGTACGTC.

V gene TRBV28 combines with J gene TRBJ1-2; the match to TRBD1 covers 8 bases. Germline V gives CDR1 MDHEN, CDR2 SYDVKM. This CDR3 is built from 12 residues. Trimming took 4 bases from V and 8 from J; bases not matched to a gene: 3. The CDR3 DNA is TGTGCCAGCAGTTCTACAGGGGGGGGCTACACCTTC. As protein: CASSSTGGGYTF.

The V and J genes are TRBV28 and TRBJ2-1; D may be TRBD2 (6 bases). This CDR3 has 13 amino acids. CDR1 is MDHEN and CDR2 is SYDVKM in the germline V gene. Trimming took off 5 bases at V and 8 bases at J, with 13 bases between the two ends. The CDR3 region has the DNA TGTGCCAGCAGTCCCCAGACTAGGGATGAGCAGTTCTTC. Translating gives CASSPQTRDEQFF. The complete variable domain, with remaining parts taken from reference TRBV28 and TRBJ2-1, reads DVKVTQSSRYLVKRTGEKVFLECVQDMDHENMFWYRQDPGLGLRLIYFSYDVKMKEKGDIPEGYSVSREKKERFSLILESASTNQTSMYLCASSPQTRDEQFFGPGTRLTVL.

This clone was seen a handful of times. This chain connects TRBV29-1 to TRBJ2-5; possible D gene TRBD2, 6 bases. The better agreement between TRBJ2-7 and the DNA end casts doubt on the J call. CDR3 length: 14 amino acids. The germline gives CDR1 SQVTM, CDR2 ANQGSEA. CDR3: CSATSRGGSYEQYF. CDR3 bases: TGCAGCGCCACATCGCGTGGGGGGAGCTACGAGCAGTACTTC.

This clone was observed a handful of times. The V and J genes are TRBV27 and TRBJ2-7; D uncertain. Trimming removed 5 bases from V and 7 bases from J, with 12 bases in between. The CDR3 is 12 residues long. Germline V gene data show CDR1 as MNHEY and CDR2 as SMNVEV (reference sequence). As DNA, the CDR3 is TGTGCCAGCAGTCCCCACGGTGTGGAGCAGTACTTC. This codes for CASSPHGVEQYF.

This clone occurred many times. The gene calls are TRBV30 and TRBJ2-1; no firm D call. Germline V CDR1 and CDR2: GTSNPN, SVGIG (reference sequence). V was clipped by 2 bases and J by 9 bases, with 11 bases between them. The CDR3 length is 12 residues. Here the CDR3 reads CAWSPRRGEQFF. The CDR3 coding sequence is TGTGCCTGGAGTCCGCGCCGTGGTGAGCAGTTCTTC.

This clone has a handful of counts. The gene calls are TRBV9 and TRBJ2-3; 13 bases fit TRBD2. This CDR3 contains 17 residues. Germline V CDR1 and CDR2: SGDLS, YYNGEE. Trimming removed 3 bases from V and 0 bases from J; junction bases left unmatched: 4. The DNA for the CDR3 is TGTGCCAGCAGCGGGACTAGCGGGAGAATAAGCACAGATACGCAGTATTTT. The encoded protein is CASSGTSGRISTDTQYF.

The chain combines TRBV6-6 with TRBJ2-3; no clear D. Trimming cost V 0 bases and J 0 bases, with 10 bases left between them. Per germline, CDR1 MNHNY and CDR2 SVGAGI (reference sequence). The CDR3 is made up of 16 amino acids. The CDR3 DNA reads TGTGCCAGCAGTTACTCGAGCTTCGGGAGCACAGATACGCAGTATTTT. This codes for CASSYSSFGSTDTQYF.

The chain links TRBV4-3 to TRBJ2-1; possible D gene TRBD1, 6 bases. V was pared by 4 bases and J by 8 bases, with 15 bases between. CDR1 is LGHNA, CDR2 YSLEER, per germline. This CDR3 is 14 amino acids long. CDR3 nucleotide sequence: TGCGCCAGCAGCCGGGGGACACTTCCGGATGAGCAGTTCTTC. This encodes CASSRGTLPDEQFF.

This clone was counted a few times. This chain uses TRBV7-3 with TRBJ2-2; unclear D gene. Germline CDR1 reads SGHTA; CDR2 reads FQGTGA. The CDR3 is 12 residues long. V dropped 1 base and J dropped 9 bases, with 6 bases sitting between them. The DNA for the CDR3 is TGTGCCAGCAGCTTAATGGGCCGGGAGCTGTTTTTT. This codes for CASSLMGRELFF.

The CDR3 nucleotides read TGTGCCAGCAGTTACTCAGCAGGGCCTCGATGGACCTTC. This encodes CASSYSAGPRWTF. The rearrangement joins TRBV6-5 to TRBJ1-2; weak D call: TRBD1 (5 bases). The germline gives CDR1 MNHEY, CDR2 SVGAGI. Trimming cost V 0 bases and J 14 bases, with 16 bases left between them. CDR3 length: 13 amino acids.

CDR3 loop: CASSQGIDNEQFF. CDR3 DNA: TGTGCCAGCTCTCAGGGAATAGACAATGAGCAGTTCTTC. The genes are TRBV18 and TRBJ2-1; tentatively, D is TRBD1 (5 bases). Germline V gene lookup returns CDR1 KGHSH and CDR2 LQKENI. The CDR3 extends over 13 amino acids. Trimming cost V 6 bases and J 5 bases, with 11 bases left between them.

CDR3 region: CASSLVGLAGEQVNNEQFF. CDR3 nucleotide sequence: TGCGCCAGCAGCTTGGTTGGGCTAGCGGGAGAGCAAGTCAACAATGAGCAGTTCTTC. This chain connects TRBV5-1 to TRBJ2-1, with 10 bases fitting TRBD2. The CDR3 is 19 amino acids. CDR1 is SGHRS and CDR2 is YFSETQ in the germline V gene. Trimming took 0 bases from V and 5 from J; bases not matched to a gene: 14.

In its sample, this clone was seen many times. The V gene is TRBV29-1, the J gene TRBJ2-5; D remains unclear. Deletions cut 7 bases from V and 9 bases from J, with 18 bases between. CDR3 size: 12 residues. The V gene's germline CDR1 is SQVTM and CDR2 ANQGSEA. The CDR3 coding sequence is TGCAGCGGGCAGAGGAGCGAGGCGGCCCAGTACTTC. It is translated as CSGQRSEAAQYF.

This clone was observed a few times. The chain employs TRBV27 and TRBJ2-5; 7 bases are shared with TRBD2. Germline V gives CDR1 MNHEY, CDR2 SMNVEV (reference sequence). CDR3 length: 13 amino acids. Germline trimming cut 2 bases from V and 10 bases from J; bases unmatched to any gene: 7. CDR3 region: CASSLTGWGGQYF. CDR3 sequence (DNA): TGTGCCAGCAGTTTAACTGGTTGGGGGGGCCAGTACTTC.

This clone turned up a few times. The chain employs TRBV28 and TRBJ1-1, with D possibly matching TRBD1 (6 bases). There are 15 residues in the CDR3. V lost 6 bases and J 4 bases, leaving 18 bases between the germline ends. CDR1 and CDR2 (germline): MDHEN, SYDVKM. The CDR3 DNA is TGTGCCAGCAGCCGCCCGAGTCAGGGGCGCACTGAAGCTTTCTTT. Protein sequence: CASSRPSQGRTEAFF. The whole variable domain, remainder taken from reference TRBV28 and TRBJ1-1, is DVKVTQSSRYLVKRTGEKVFLECVQDMDHENMFWYRQDPGLGLRLIYFSYDVKMKEKGDIPEGYSVSREKKERFSLILESASTNQTSMYLCASSRPSQGRTEAFFGQGTRLTVV.